Listed below are T cell receptor beta chains from one sample, sequenced in a study of response to subunit inactivated influenza vaccine. One entry per CDR3 protein, called by TCRdb with MiXCR from the RT-PCR reads. Counted here are roughly 710,000 distinct CDR3 sequences, approximately 15% occurring once; the ten biggest clones make up roughly 7.2%. Source: PBMCs from blood, taken approximately 15 days before vaccination. The receptors here all came from a man aged 50-60 years who received an inactivated influenza vaccine. Both conserved end residues are trimmed from each CDR3. The D gene is left open where the match is weak. Expanded clones get a size class; other rows say once, few or many, or leave the size out.

V	D	size	J	CDR3
TRBV12-3/TRBV12-4	-	-	TRBJ2-2	ASSFRGELF
TRBV4-1	-	-	TRBJ2-2	ASSQDLVGTTGANTGELF
TRBV18	-	-	TRBJ2-1	ASSPGQKEQF
TRBV7-2	TRBD1	-	TRBJ2-2	ASSLAIGGNTGELF
TRBV20-1	-	-	TRBJ2-7	SASSRGRSYEQY
TRBV10-3	-	few	TRBJ1-5	AISESGNQPQH
TRBV4-2	-	few	TRBJ2-1	ASSQAQSPYNEQF
TRBV27	-	many	TRBJ2-5	ASSFRRQETQY
TRBV29-1	-	many	TRBJ2-7	SARAQNGEQY
TRBV10-3	TRBD2	many	TRBJ2-1	AISESTSGRRSSYNEQF
TRBV6-1	-	few	TRBJ1-2	ASSEGTRTYGYT
TRBV4-1	-	-	TRBJ2-1	ASSQRRDNEQL
TRBV7-9	-	many	TRBJ2-3	ASSVKQGSTDTQY
TRBV20-1	-	few	TRBJ1-1	SATRNQGTEAF
TRBV4-3	-	many	TRBJ1-4	ASSQSLPGANEKLF
TRBV7-2	-	-	TRBJ2-2	ASTLSPTNTGELF
TRBV5-1	-	few	TRBJ1-2	ASSVGERYGYT
TRBV6-5	-	few	TRBJ2-1	ASSYSGVGVSSYNEQF
TRBV30	-	few	TRBJ2-7	AWGAPQPYEQY
TRBV27	-	few	TRBJ1-5	ASSLYGSNQPQH
TRBV5-1	-	many	TRBJ2-1	ASSLLTSKDYNEQF
TRBV12-3/TRBV12-4	TRBD2	many	TRBJ2-7	ASSLAGGPHEQY
TRBV4-3	-	few	TRBJ2-7	ASSQNPGGPYYEQY
TRBV21-1	-	-	TRBJ2-3	ASSPPPAGGPCDTQY
TRBV19	-	few	TRBJ2-5	ASGWPGAAQETQY
TRBV27	TRBD1	-	TRBJ2-4	ASSLYGQGENIQY
TRBV4-3	-	-	-	ASSQDWWNNEQY
TRBV12-3/TRBV12-4	-	-	TRBJ2-5	ASSLDRSVPETQY
TRBV6-2/TRBV6-3	-	-	TRBJ1-3	ASGGSGNTIY
TRBV29-1	-	-	TRBJ2-7	SVDGQPGQY
TRBV11-1	TRBD2	-	TRBJ2-6	ASSLRQRGLARSGANVLT
TRBV7-8	-	-	TRBJ1-2	ASSGQVSYGYT
TRBV24-1	-	few	TRBJ1-5	ATSDFGGNQPQH
TRBV28	-	many	TRBJ2-2	ASSLSVNTGELF
TRBV9	TRBD2	-	TRBJ2-2	ASTYQAGGNTGELF
TRBV7-2	TRBD2	many	TRBJ2-2	ASSLSSGGNTGELF
TRBV5-1	-	-	TRBJ2-3	ASSLVRDSMNTDTQY
TRBV2	-	-	TRBJ2-3	ASKPSWGANTQY
TRBV2	-	many	TRBJ1-3	ASRGPTGLLGNTIY
TRBV6-1	TRBD1	few	TRBJ1-2	ASSDRGANYGYT
TRBV6-2/TRBV6-3	TRBD1	many	TRBJ2-6	ASSHRTGAANVLT
TRBV6-2/TRBV6-3	TRBD2	-	TRBJ2-2	ASSYVTGGVTGELF
TRBV5-5	TRBD1	-	TRBJ2-7	ASSWGQGALYEQY
TRBV24-1	-	many	TRBJ1-4	ATSEVRAGEKLF
TRBV12-3/TRBV12-4	-	-	TRBJ2-2	ASSQGGFGTGSCF
TRBV29-1	-	-	TRBJ2-1	SVEVWDYNEQF
TRBV10-3	TRBD2	few	TRBJ2-7	AISGGLVDEQY
TRBV7-2	TRBD1	many	TRBJ2-1	ASSLARLNRGRYNEQF
TRBV2	-	-	TRBJ2-1	ASSEALTTTYNEQF